This is a list of T cell receptor beta chains from one sample in a study of HIV-infected patients and healthy controls. From the 5' RACE reads, TCRdb called clonotypes with MiXCR, one entry per CDR3 protein. Of over 10,000 distinct CDR3 sequences in the sample, approximately 10% were seen once. Sequencing used blood. The origin of the receptors is an adult in good health. CDR3s include the opening cysteine and the closing phenylalanine or tryptophan. A D gene is named only where the DNA matches it firmly. Clone size, where shown, is once, few, many, or a class for clones that have expanded.

D gene	V gene	J gene	clone size	CDR3 protein	CDR3 DNA
TRBD1	TRBV10-3	TRBJ2-3	many	CAISGGQGNTDTQYF	TGTGCCATCAGTGGCGGACAGGGGAACACAGATACGCAGTATTTT
.	TRBV27	TRBJ1-2	many	CASQFTSKGYGYTF	TGTGCCAGCCAATTCACGAGTAAAGGCTATGGCTACACCTTC
.	TRBV4-1	TRBJ2-3	few	CASSQDSHHRTDTQYF	TGCGCCAGCAGCCAAGATTCGCACCACCGCACAGATACGCAGTATTTT
.	TRBV20-1	TRBJ2-7	medium-sized	CSANSRGSSYEQYF	TGCAGTGCCAATTCCAGGGGTAGCTCCTACGAGCAGTACTTC
.	TRBV6-5	TRBJ1-2	medium-sized	CASSYSATGTSYGYTF	TGTGCCAGCAGTTACTCGGCTACAGGGACTAGCTATGGCTACACCTTC
TRBD1	TRBV18	TRBJ1-5	many	CASSPDRGDNQPQHF	TGTGCCAGCTCACCCGACAGGGGTGACAATCAGCCCCAGCATTTT
.	TRBV20-1	TRBJ2-3	medium-sized	CSAKGVRADTQYF	TGCAGTGCCAAGGGGGTGAGGGCAGATACGCAGTATTTT
.	TRBV29-1	TRBJ1-1	many	CSVERGQNTGAFF	TGCAGCGTTGAGCGAGGACAAAACACGGGAGCTTTCTTT
.	TRBV11-2	TRBJ1-4	.	CASSSTESEKLFF	TGTGCCAGCAGCTCGACAGAGAGTGAAAAACTGTTTTTT
.	TRBV7-3	TRBJ1-1	many	CASSLGRTNTEAFF	TGTGCCAGCAGCTTAGGCAGGACGAACACTGAAGCTTTCTTT
.	TRBV7-8	TRBJ1-1	many	CASSPSADSEAFF	TGTGCCAGCAGCCCGAGCGCAGACTCTGAAGCTTTCTTT
.	TRBV24-1	TRBJ2-3	few	CATSEGRGVSTDTQYF	TGTGCCACCAGTGAGGGAAGGGGTGTCAGCACAGATACGCAGTATTTT
.	TRBV11-2	TRBJ2-2	medium-sized	CASSLIDIGELFF	TGTGCCAGCAGCTTAATAGATATCGGGGAGCTGTTTTTT
.	TRBV12-3/TRBV12-4	TRBJ1-5	.	CASSLEGNSNQPQHF	TGTGCCAGCAGTTTAGAAGGGAATAGCAATCAGCCCCAGCATTTT
TRBD2	TRBV28	TRBJ2-2	medium-sized	CASRAGLGGSGELFF	TGTGCCAGCAGAGCCGGGCTGGGCGGGAGCGGGGAGCTGTTTTTT
.	TRBV25-1	TRBJ1-4	medium-sized	CASSPPGRNEKLFF	TGTGCCAGCAGCCCCCCGGGGCGGAATGAAAAACTGTTTTTT
TRBD1	TRBV12-3/TRBV12-4	TRBJ1-2	medium-sized	CASSSRGLGYTF	TGTGCCAGCAGTTCCAGGGGGCTCGGCTACACCTTC
.	TRBV10-3	TRBJ2-1	many	CAISESNVGEQFF	TGTGCCATCAGTGAGTCAAATGTGGGTGAGCAGTTCTTC
.	TRBV3-1	TRBJ1-1	medium-sized	CASSPLRQGLNTEAFF	TGTGCCAGCAGCCCCCTGAGGCAGGGACTAAACACTGAAGCTTTCTTT
TRBD1	TRBV12-3/TRBV12-4	TRBJ1-5	medium-sized	CASSSPGQGASQPQHF	TGTGCCAGCAGTTCACCGGGACAGGGGGCAAGTCAGCCCCAGCATTTT
.	TRBV10-2	TRBJ1-5	.	CASSPRVGNQPQHF	TGCGCCAGCAGCCCCAGGGTAGGCAATCAGCCCCAGCATTTT
.	TRBV19	TRBJ2-1	many	CASSLYGEQFF	TGTGCCAGTAGCCTGTACGGTGAGCAGTTCTTC
TRBD2	TRBV19	TRBJ2-1	many	CASSRRTSGTSSYNEQFF	TGTGCCAGTAGTAGGCGGACTAGCGGGACCAGCTCCTACAATGAGCAGTTCTTC
TRBD2	TRBV4-1	TRBJ2-5	.	CASSQAPAGVGVRETQYF	TGCGCCAGCAGCCAAGCCCCTGCGGGAGTAGGGGTTCGGGAGACCCAGTACTTC
.	TRBV6-1	TRBJ2-1	many	CASRSYNEQFF	TGTGCCAGCAGGAGTTACAATGAGCAGTTCTTC
.	TRBV18	TRBJ2-3	.	CASSEYVTDTQYF	TGTGCCAGCTCAGAATACGTCACAGATACGCAGTATTTT
.	TRBV6-2/TRBV6-3	TRBJ2-4	many	CASSPRSGETKNIQYF	TGTGCCAGCAGTCCGAGATCAGGGGAAACCAAAAACATTCAGTACTTC
.	TRBV20-1	TRBJ2-7	.	CSASPETGSSYEQYF	TGCAGTGCTAGCCCCGAGACAGGCAGCTCCTACGAGCAGTACTTC
.	TRBV10-3	TRBJ2-5	many	CAISAYGGSKETQYF	TGTGCCATCAGTGCCTATGGCGGCTCAAAAGAGACCCAGTACTTC
.	TRBV24-1	TRBJ1-1	many	CATSDFGYTEAFF	TGTGCCACCAGTGATTTTGGCTACACTGAAGCTTTCTTT
.	TRBV2	TRBJ1-5	many	CASSRDTNQPQHF	TGTGCCAGCTCTCGGGATACCAATCAGCCCCAGCATTTT
.	TRBV12-3/TRBV12-4	TRBJ1-5	medium-sized	CASSDRFQPQHF	TGTGCCAGCAGTGACAGGTTTCAGCCCCAGCATTTT
TRBD2	TRBV7-2	TRBJ2-1	medium-sized	CASSSNPIGLAVSYNEQFF	TGTGCCAGCAGCTCAAACCCTATCGGACTAGCGGTTTCCTACAATGAGCAGTTCTTC
.	TRBV7-2	TRBJ2-5	many	CASSLMVSVRETQYF	TGTGCCAGCAGCTTAATGGTGTCGGTGCGGGAGACCCAGTACTTC